The 20 T cell receptor beta chains listed next were all sequenced from one sample in a study of identical twins. TCRdb reprocessed the 5' RACE reads with MiXCR, giving one entry per CDR3 protein. The sample yields fewer than 250,000 distinct CDR3 sequences, less than 20% seen once. The sample also formed part of further work on T cells expressing NK-cell markers.

The sequencing sample was made of CD8+ T cells sorted from blood. Every receptor here comes from a woman between 18 and 29 years old in good health.

The rearrangement links TRBV6-4 to TRBJ1-1; D not certain. Trimming took off 0 bases at V and 11 bases at J, with 10 bases between the two ends. CDR1 is MRHNA and CDR2 is SNTAGT in the germline V gene. The CDR3 runs to 12 residues. The CDR3 nucleotides read TGTGCCAGCAGTGACTCGTTTGGGAGGGCTTTCTTT. Its translation: CASSDSFGRAFF.

V is TRBV6-1 and J is TRBJ2-3; D unresolved. The germline V and J ends were trimmed by 4 bases and 1 base, with 12 bases remaining between them. This CDR3 has 15 residues. CDR1 MNHNS and CDR2 SASEGT come from the germline V gene. DNA of the CDR3: TGTGCCAGCAGTGTACACCCGCTGGGCACAGATACGCAGTATTTT. Its protein is CASSVHPLGTDTQYF.

This clonotype was picked up a small number of times. V usage is TRBV6-1 and J usage is TRBJ2-3; a weak D match, TRBD2 (6 bases). Germline assignment: CDR1 MNHNS and CDR2 SASEGT. The CDR3 spans 15 residues. The V and J ends lost 4 bases and 2 bases respectively, with 13 bases between them. CDR3 nucleotide sequence: TGTGCCAGCAGTGTCGGGACTCGTCACACAGATACGCAGTATTTT. Its translation is CASSVGTRHTDTQYF.

The genes are TRBV7-9 and TRBJ2-4; no firm D call. Per the germline V gene, CDR1 is SEHNR and CDR2 is FQNEAQ (reference sequence). CDR3 size: 16 residues. V was trimmed by 1 base and J by 0 bases, leaving 10 bases between them. This CDR3 reads CASSLGYGKAKNIQYF. CDR3 in DNA: TGTGCCAGCAGCTTAGGATACGGAAAAGCCAAAAACATTCAGTACTTC.

This clonotype was counted only a few times. An end of the junction does not agree with germline; a read error may underlie this. This rearrangement joins TRBV12-3 or TRBV12-4 to TRBJ2-1; 11 nucleotides match TRBD2. CDR3 length equals 14 residues. The CDR3 DNA reads as TGTGCCAGCAGTCTAGCGGGAGGAACGTATGAGCAGTTCTTC. Protein sequence: CASSLAGGTYEQFF.

This clonotype occurred a few times. The V call is TRBV3-1, the J call TRBJ2-1; 10 bases match TRBD2. CDR1 is LGHDT, CDR2 YNNKEL, per germline (reference sequence). Trimming at V came to 1 base and at J to 8 bases, leaving 17 bases not matched to a gene. The CDR3 spans 19 residues. The CDR3 sequence is CASSQVFSPAGGRRDEQFF. The CDR3 DNA reads TGTGCCAGCAGCCAAGTTTTTTCGCCAGCGGGGGGGCGTCGGGATGAGCAGTTCTTC.

The chain uses TRBV9 and TRBJ2-7, with D uncertain. V was clipped by 0 bases and J by 3 bases, with 7 bases between them. This CDR3 spans 13 amino acids. Germline assignment: CDR1 SGDLS and CDR2 YYNGEE. CDR3 sequence: CASSVVHGYEQYF. CDR3 DNA: TGTGCCAGCAGCGTAGTCCACGGCTACGAGCAGTACTTC.

This clonotype was counted only a few times. The rearrangement joins TRBV12-3 or TRBV12-4 to TRBJ1-2, with D uncertain. Trimming took off 3 bases at V and 3 bases at J, with 5 bases between the two ends. The CDR3 is 12 residues long. The CDR3 sequence: CASSFGDYGYTF. Here the CDR3 DNA reads TGTGCCAGCAGTTTCGGCGACTATGGCTACACCTTC.

The chain links TRBV5-1 to TRBJ2-2; 9 bases line up with TRBD2. Trimming took 0 bases from V and 6 from J; bases not matched to a gene: 3. The CDR3 has 15 amino acids. Germline V gene lookup returns CDR1 SGHRS and CDR2 YFSETQ. This CDR3 reads CASSLVAGVAGELFF. CDR3 nucleotides: TGCGCCAGCAGCTTGGTAGCGGGAGTAGCCGGGGAGCTGTTTTTT.

The rearrangement links TRBV20-1 to TRBJ2-7; 9 bases map to TRBD2. CDR1 DFQATT and CDR2 SNEGSKA come from the germline V gene (reference sequence). This CDR3 region has 15 residues. V shed 0 bases, J shed 2 bases, and the junction held 5 bases outside the gene matches. Here the CDR3 DNA reads TGCAGTGCTAGAGATTCGCTAGCGGGGACCTACGAGCAGTACTTC. Translated: CSARDSLAGTYEQYF.

This clonotype was counted a few times. J is TRBJ1-1 and V is TRBV2; D is undetermined. The CDR3 loop spans 14 amino acids. Germline V gene data show CDR1 as SNHLY and CDR2 as FYNNEI. The ends were cut back, 5 bases at V and 0 bases at J, with 10 bases in the middle. The CDR3 sequence is CASSSGYMNTEAFF. In nucleotides, the CDR3 is TGTGCCAGCAGTTCCGGGTACATGAACACTGAAGCTTTCTTT. Supplemented by reference TRBV2 and TRBJ1-1, the full variable domain reads EPEVTQTPSHQVTQMGQEVILRCVPISNHLYFYWYRQILGQKVEFLVSFYNNEISEKSEIFDDQFSVERPDGSNFTLKIRSTKLEDSAMYFCASSSGYMNTEAFFGQGTRLTVV.

The gene calls are TRBV12-3 or TRBV12-4 and TRBJ1-5, with 9 bases fitting TRBD1. V lost 4 bases to trimming and J lost 7 bases; unmatched junction nucleotides: 8. The CDR3 runs 15 residues. The DNA of the CDR3 is TGTGCCAGCAGTTCCGGGACAGGGAGGGAACAGCCCCAGCATTTT. This codes for CASSSGTGREQPQHF.

This clonotype was observed a handful of times. This sequence joins TRBV27 and TRBJ2-7; D unresolved. CDR1 is MNHEY, CDR2 SMNVEV, per germline (reference sequence). The CDR3 consists of 12 residues. With 6 bases removed from V and 5 bases from J, the gap between germline ends came to 11 bases. CDR3 sequence reads: CASRPVVHEQYF. The DNA of the CDR3 is TGTGCCAGCAGGCCGGTTGTCCACGAGCAGTACTTC.

Only a few counts were recorded for this clonotype. The CDR3 coding sequence is TGTGCCAGCAGTCTTCAGCGGCCAGAGCAGTTCTTC. Its protein product is CASSLQRPEQFF. This chain links TRBV12-3 or TRBV12-4 with TRBJ2-1; a weak D match, TRBD2 (5 bases). V gave up 5 bases and J gave up 10 bases, with 12 bases separating them. The CDR3 covers 12 residues.

This clonotype has only a few counts. This chain joins TRBV13 and TRBJ2-1; D may be TRBD2 (5 bases). The length of the CDR3 is 15 residues. Trimming left V 0 bases short and J 4 bases short, with 10 bases between. CDR1 is PRHDT, CDR2 FYEKMQ, per germline (reference sequence). The CDR3 here is CASSLGGAAYNEQFF. CDR3 nucleotides: TGTGCCAGCAGCTTAGGGGGAGCCGCTTACAATGAGCAGTTCTTC.

This clonotype was observed a few times. V gene TRBV7-9 combines with J gene TRBJ2-1; TRBD2 matches 13 bases. Looked up from germline, CDR1 is SEHNR and CDR2 is FQNEAQ (reference sequence). This CDR3 comprises 17 residues. Trimming cost V 5 bases and J 2 bases; bases outside gene matches: 6. CDR3 in DNA: TGTGCCAGCAGCGACGGGACTAGCGGGAAGGCCTACAATGAGCAGTTCTTC. Translated, it gives CASSDGTSGKAYNEQFF.

This clonotype was recorded many times. Its ends do not fully match the called genes, so a read error is possible. V is TRBV6-6 and J is TRBJ1-2; D remains unclear. The CDR3 length is 12 residues. Per the germline V gene, CDR1 is MNHNY and CDR2 is SVGAGI (reference sequence). CDR3 bases: TGTGCCAGCAGTTCTCATACCGGGAGATATAACTTC. Translated, it gives CASSSHTGRYNF.

The chain is built from TRBV24-1 and TRBJ2-7; no reliable D call. CDR1 and CDR2 (germline): KGHDR, SFDVKD. Trimming stripped 5 bases from V and 2 bases from J, with 12 bases between. CDR3 length equals 14 residues. The DNA of the CDR3 is TGTGCCACCAGTGCCCGCGACTCCCCCTACGAGCAGTACTTC. Protein sequence: CATSARDSPYEQYF.

The chain employs TRBV5-6 and TRBJ2-1, with TRBD2 identical over 7 bases. Germline-derived CDR1 and CDR2 are SGHDT and YYEEEE. The V and J ends lost 0 bases and 15 bases, in that order; junction bases with no gene match: 3. The length of the CDR3 is 11 residues. The CDR3 coding sequence is TGTGCCAGCAGCTTGGGACTAGCCCTGTTCTTC. This sequence encodes CASSLGLALFF. The entire variable domain, with the rest obtained from reference TRBV5-6 and TRBJ2-1, is as follows: DAGVTQSPTHLIKTRGQQVTLRCSPKSGHDTVSWYQQALGQGPQFIFQYYEEEERQRGNFPDRFSGHQFPNYSSELNVNALLLGDSALYLCASSLGLALFFGPGTRLTVL.

This chain joins TRBV7-8 and TRBJ2-3; 10 nucleotides match TRBD2. CDR1 is SGHVS, CDR2 FQNEAQ, per germline. Trimming took 5 bases from V and 1 from J; bases not matched to a gene: 6. The CDR3 sequence is 16 residues long. The CDR3 nucleotides are TGTGCCAGCAGCCTCTTTCTAGCGGGGGGCACAGATACGCAGTATTTT. It specifies CASSLFLAGGTDTQYF.